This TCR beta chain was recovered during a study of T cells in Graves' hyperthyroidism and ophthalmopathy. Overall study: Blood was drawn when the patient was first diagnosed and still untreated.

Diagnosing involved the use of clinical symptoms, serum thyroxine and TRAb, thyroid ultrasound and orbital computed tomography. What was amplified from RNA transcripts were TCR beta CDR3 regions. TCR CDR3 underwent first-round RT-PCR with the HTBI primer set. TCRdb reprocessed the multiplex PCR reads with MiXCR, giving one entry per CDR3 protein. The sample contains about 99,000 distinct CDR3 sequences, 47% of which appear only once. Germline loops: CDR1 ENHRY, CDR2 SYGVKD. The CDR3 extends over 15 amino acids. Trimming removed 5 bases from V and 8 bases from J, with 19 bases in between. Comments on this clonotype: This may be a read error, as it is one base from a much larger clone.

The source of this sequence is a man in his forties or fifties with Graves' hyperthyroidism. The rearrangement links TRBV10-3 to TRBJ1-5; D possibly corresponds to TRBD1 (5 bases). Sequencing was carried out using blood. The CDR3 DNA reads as TGTGCCATCAGTCCTGGGACGGCAGCATGGGAGCCCCAGCATTTT. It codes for CAISPGTAAWEPQHF.